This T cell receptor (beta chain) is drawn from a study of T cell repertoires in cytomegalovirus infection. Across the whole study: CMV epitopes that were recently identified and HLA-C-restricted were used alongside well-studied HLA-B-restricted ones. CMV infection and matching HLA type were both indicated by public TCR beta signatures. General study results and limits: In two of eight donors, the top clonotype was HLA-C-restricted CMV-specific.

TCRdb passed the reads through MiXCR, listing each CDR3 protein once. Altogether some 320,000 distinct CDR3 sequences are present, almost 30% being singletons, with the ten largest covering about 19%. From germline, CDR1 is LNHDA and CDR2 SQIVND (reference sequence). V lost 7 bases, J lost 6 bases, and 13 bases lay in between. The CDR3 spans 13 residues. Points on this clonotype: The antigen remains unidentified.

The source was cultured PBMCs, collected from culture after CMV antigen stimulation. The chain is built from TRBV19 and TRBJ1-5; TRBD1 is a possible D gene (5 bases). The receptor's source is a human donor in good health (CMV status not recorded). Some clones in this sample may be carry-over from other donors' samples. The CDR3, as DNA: TGTGCCAGTACCCCCTACGGGGGTCAGCCCCAGCATTTT. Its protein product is CASTPYGGQPQHF. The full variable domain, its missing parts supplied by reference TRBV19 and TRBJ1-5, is DGGITQSPKYLFRKEGQNVTLSCEQNLNHDAMYWYRQDPGQGLRLIYYSQIVNDFQKGDIAEGYSVSREKKESFPLTVTSAQKNPTAFYLCASTPYGGQPQHFGDGTRLSIL.